Below, 15 T cell receptor beta chains from the same sample are listed, as sequenced in a study of T cell changes during pregnancy in multiple sclerosis. The method was immunoSEQ multiplex PCR; TCRdb's version includes in-frame clones alone and lacks a portion of them. The table includes tens of thousands of clones, 70% to 90% detected once. The source was CD4+ T cells from peripheral blood mononuclear cells, collected in the first trimester of pregnancy. The receptors here all came from a female donor with multiple sclerosis, enrolled in a pregnancy study.

The V gene is TRBV7-2, the J gene TRBJ2-7; the match to TRBD2 covers 13 bases. V trimming: 5 bases; J trimming: 7 bases; junction bases outside the gene matches: 8. Germline lookup yields CDR1 SGHTA and CDR2 FQGNSA. The CDR3 loop spans 15 amino acids. The CDR3 DNA is TGTGCCAGCAGCCAACTACTAGCGGGAGGGTGGGAGCAGTACTTC. This codes for CASSQLLAGGWEQYF.

The chain links TRBV5-4 to TRBJ1-1; tentative D call: TRBD1 (5 bases). There are 15 residues in the CDR3. Germline-derived CDR1 and CDR2 are SGHNT and YYREEE (reference sequence). V lost 1 base and J lost 1, with 11 bases in between. The CDR3 is CASSLPGRENTEAFF. The DNA of the CDR3 is TGTGCCAGCAGCTTGCCAGGGCGGGAGAACACTGAAGCTTTCTTT.

The rearrangement uses TRBV15 and TRBJ2-3, with 12 bases fitting TRBD2. CDR1 is LNHNV, CDR2 YYDKDF, per germline (reference sequence). The ends lost 8 bases at V and 3 bases at J; junction bases unmatched: 3. The CDR3 is 14 amino acids. The CDR3 protein is CATRTSGGTDTQYF. The DNA of the CDR3 is TGTGCCACCCGTACTAGCGGGGGGACAGATACGCAGTATTTT.

The DNA for the CDR3 is TGTGCCAGTAGTACCGCCTCCCTCAGCGGGAGCTTCTACAATGAGCAGTTCTTC. This encodes CASSTASLSGSFYNEQFF. The chain has TRBV19 and TRBJ2-1, with TRBD2 matching 8 bases. Trimming took 4 bases from V and 3 from J; bases not matched to a gene: 14. CDR1 is LNHDA, CDR2 SQIVND, per germline (reference sequence). This CDR3 spans 18 amino acids.

The chain couples TRBV2 to TRBJ1-4; 8 positions match TRBD1. CDR1 SNHLY and CDR2 FYNNEI come from the germline V gene. This CDR3 comprises 17 residues. V lost 5 bases to trimming and J lost 5 bases; unmatched junction nucleotides: 13. The CDR3 region is CASSKESAGTGNEKLFF. CDR3 in DNA: TGTGCCAGCAGTAAAGAATCGGCCGGGACAGGAAATGAAAAACTGTTTTTT.

The chain is built from TRBV4-2 and TRBJ2-1, with a possible D match to TRBD2 (5 bases). Germline CDR1 LGHNA, CDR2 YNFKEQ. Trimming shortened V by 2 bases and J by 0 bases, and 14 bases separated the two germline ends. CDR3 length: 17 amino acids. The chain's CDR3 is CASSQTTGSYSYNEQFF. As DNA, the CDR3 is TGTGCCAGCAGCCAAACTACGGGGTCATACTCCTACAATGAGCAGTTCTTC.

This sequence joins TRBV19 and TRBJ1-2; D remains ambiguous. The CDR3 is 14 amino acids. V was clipped by 2 bases and J by 0 bases, with 7 bases between them. In germline, CDR1 is LNHDA, CDR2 SQIVND (reference sequence). DNA for the CDR3: TGTGCCAGTAGTATAAACGGAGCTAACTATGGCTACACCTTC. As protein: CASSINGANYGYTF.

This rearrangement joins TRBV2 to TRBJ1-6; 12 bases align to TRBD1. This CDR3 contains 17 residues. V dropped 6 bases and J dropped 9; count of bases not matched to a gene: 12. Germline lookup yields CDR1 SNHLY and CDR2 FYNNEI. CDR3 amino acids: CASSEGQGALRISPLHF. The DNA of the CDR3 is TGTGCCAGCAGCGAGGGACAGGGGGCGTTAAGAATTTCACCCCTCCACTTT.

The CDR3 region has the DNA TGTGCCAGTAACCGTTTACAGGGGAGCTATGGCTACACCTTC. This sequence encodes CASNRLQGSYGYTF. The genes are TRBV19 and TRBJ1-2, with 7 bases lining up with TRBD1. Per germline, CDR1 LNHDA and CDR2 SQIVND (reference sequence). V was clipped by 7 bases and J by 4 bases; unmatched bases: 9. This CDR3 spans 14 amino acids.

The chain joins TRBV5-1 to TRBJ1-3; D is uncertain. The V gene's germline CDR1 is SGHRS and CDR2 YFSETQ. Trimming pared 3 bases from V and 6 bases from J, leaving 13 bases between. The CDR3 spans 14 residues. The CDR3 loop is CASSSDSPPNTIYF. The CDR3 nucleotides are TGCGCCAGCAGCTCAGATTCTCCCCCAAACACCATATATTTT.

The CDR3 reads CASSRRRTQGSAETQYF. CDR3 DNA: TGTGCCAGCAGCCGACGAAGAACACAGGGTTCTGCAGAGACCCAGTACTTC. V and J are TRBV7-9 and TRBJ2-5; a possible D gene is TRBD1 (6 bases). CDR1 is SEHNR, CDR2 FQNEAQ, per germline (reference sequence). The V end was cut by 5 bases, the J end by 4 bases, with 23 bases between. The CDR3 runs to 17 residues.

This sequence joins TRBV10-3 and TRBJ2-2, with 7 bases matching TRBD2. J was trimmed by 0 bases and V by 9 bases; bases with no gene match: 7. The CDR3 consists of 15 residues. Germline V gene lookup returns CDR1 ENHRY and CDR2 SYGVKD. This CDR3 is CAILVAGSNTGELFF. CDR3 nucleotides: TGTGCCATATTGGTAGCGGGTTCGAACACCGGGGAGCTGTTTTTT.

This clone has only one observation. This chain joins TRBV6-6 and TRBJ2-3; no reliable D call. Trimming took off 5 bases at V and 6 bases at J, with 12 bases between the two ends. The CDR3 length is 13 residues. Per the germline V gene, CDR1 is MNHNY and CDR2 is SVGAGI (reference sequence). The CDR3 DNA sequence: TGTGCCAGCAGTGCCCTGGCGGCCGATACGCAGTATTTT. Amino acids: CASSALAADTQYF.

The chain carries TRBV11-2 and TRBJ2-3, with TRBD2 identical over 9 bases. Trimming removed 3 bases from V and 4 bases from J; junction bases left unmatched: 5. The CDR3 extends over 15 amino acids. Germline loops: CDR1 SGHAT, CDR2 FQNNGV. This CDR3 reads CASSFQRGDSDTQYF. CDR3 in DNA: TGTGCCAGCAGCTTCCAGCGGGGGGATTCAGATACGCAGTATTTT. The full variable domain, with the rest looked up from reference TRBV11-2 and TRBJ2-3, is EAGVAQSPRYKIIEKRQSVAFWCNPISGHATLYWYQQILGQGPKLLIQFQNNGVVDDSQLPKDRFSAERLKGVDSTLKIQPAKLEDSAVYLCASSFQRGDSDTQYFGPGTRLTVL.

V gene TRBV14 combines with J gene TRBJ1-1; D not resolved. Germline V gene lookup returns CDR1 SGHDN and CDR2 FVKESK. This CDR3 is built from 16 residues. V dropped 6 bases and J dropped 0 bases, with 17 bases sitting between them. The CDR3 protein is CASSPSIPGMNTEAFF. CDR3 in DNA: TGTGCCAGCAGTCCAAGTATTCCGGGGATGAACACTGAAGCTTTCTTT.